This T cell receptor (beta chain) was captured by sequencing in a study of response to subunit inactivated influenza vaccine. General study findings and limits: Seasonal influenza vaccination, on each occasion, was suggested by the authors to recruit few new T cells.

TCRdb re-called the RT-PCR reads with MiXCR, one entry per CDR3 protein. The data contain fewer than 600,000 distinct CDR3 sequences, around 7.7% of them singletons. At least ten counts were recorded for this clonotype. The antigen is not known. The CDR3 runs 14 residues. Germline-derived CDR1 and CDR2 are MNHEY and SMNVEV (reference sequence). The V and J ends lost 3 bases and 1 base respectively, with 10 bases between them. The receptor's source is a man between 50 and 75 years old who received an inactivated influenza vaccine. The specimen comprised PBMCs from blood, sampled roughly 24 months after vaccination. The chain uses TRBV27 and TRBJ2-7; no definite D call. CDR3 coding DNA: TGTGCCAGCAGTTTGGACCGGGCATCCTACGAGCAGTACTTC. Translated, it gives CASSLDRASYEQYF.